The present T cell receptor (beta chain) was sequenced within a study of metastatic and nonmetastatic thyroid tumors. On the study more broadly: Blood and tumor or nodule tissue repertoires from malignant and benign thyroid patients were compared.

Source study methods: Variation in CDR3 across clinicopathological groups served as the basis for constructing a distant-metastasis classifier in papillary thyroid cancer. From the PCR reads, TCRdb re-called clones with MiXCR. These V and J calls originate from TCRdb's pipeline instead of the authors' own analysis. The table lists some 30,000 clones, about 10% of them singletons. This clone was seen ten or more times. Its antigen is still unknown. Findings of the study overall: Within blood and tumor, benign nodules reportedly had significantly lower TCR beta diversity than malignant thyroid tumors did.

CDR3 length: 15 amino acids. Germline V lookup: CDR1 MGHRA, CDR2 YSYEKL. Trimming took 4 bases from V and 6 from J; bases not matched to a gene: 7. Not a single patient had been given any form of treatment at any point before undergoing thyroid surgery. Sequencing was done on a sample of blood. The chain carries TRBV4-1 and TRBJ2-2; TRBD2 matches at 8 bases. This clonotype was obtained from a female donor with papillary thyroid cancer or a benign thyroid nodule (not recorded which). Some clones in this sample may be carry-over from other donors' samples. CDR3 sequence reads: CASSPGGRRAGELFF. The CDR3 bases are TGCGCCAGCAGCCCAGGCGGGAGGAGGGCCGGGGAGCTGTTTTTT.